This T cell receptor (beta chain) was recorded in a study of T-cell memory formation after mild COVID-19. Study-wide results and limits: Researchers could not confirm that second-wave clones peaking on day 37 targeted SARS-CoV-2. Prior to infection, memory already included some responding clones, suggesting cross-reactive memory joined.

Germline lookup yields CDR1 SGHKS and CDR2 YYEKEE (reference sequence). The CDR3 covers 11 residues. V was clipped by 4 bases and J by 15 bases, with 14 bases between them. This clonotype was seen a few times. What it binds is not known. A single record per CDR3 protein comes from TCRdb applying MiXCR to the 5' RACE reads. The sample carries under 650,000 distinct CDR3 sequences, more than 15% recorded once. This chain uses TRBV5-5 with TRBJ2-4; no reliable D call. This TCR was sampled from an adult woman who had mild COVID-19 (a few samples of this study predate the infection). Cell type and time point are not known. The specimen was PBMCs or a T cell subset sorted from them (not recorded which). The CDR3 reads CASSLRSERYF. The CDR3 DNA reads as TGTGCCAGCAGCCTCCGATCCGAGAGGTACTTC.